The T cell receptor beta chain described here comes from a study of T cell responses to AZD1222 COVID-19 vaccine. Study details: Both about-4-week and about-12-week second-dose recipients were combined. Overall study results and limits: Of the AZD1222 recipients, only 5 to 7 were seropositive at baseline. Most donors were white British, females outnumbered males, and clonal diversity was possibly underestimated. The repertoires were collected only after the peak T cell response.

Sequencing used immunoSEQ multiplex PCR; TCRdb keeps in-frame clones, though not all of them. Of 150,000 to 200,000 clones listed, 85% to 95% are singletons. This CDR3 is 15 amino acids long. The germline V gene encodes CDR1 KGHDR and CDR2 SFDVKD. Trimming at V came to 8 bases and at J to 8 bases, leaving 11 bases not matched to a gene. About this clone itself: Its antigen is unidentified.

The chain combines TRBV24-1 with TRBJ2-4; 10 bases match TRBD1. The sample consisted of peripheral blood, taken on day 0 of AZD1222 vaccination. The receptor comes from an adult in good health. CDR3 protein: CATMVDRGHWDIQYF. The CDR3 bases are TGTGCCACCATGGTCGACAGGGGGCATTGGGACATTCAGTACTTC.